This is a list of T cell receptor beta chains from one sample in a study of CD8 T cells in Susac syndrome. TCRdb re-derived calls from the immunoSEQ multiplex PCR reads in MiXCR, one entry per CDR3 protein. The sample consists of about 150,000 distinct CDR3 sequences, roughly 96% of them appearing once. The sample comprised CD8+ T cells from PBMCs. These receptors all come from a human donor with multiple sclerosis. The CDR3 runs from the conserved cysteine through the conserved F or W.

V	J	CDR3
TRBV15	TRBJ2-3	CATSRINRGPDTQYF
TRBV3-1	TRBJ1-1	CASSHGIMNTEAFF
TRBV3-1	TRBJ2-1	CASSQDWARDNEQFF
TRBV29-1	TRBJ1-2	CSVEIEGQINYGYTF
TRBV7-2	TRBJ1-5	CASSLLASGGEPQHF
TRBV27	TRBJ1-5	CASSLGLFNQPQHF
TRBV20-1	TRBJ2-5	CSAREAGELLQETQYF
TRBV27	TRBJ2-3	CASSFWGVLASGATDTQYF
TRBV6-5	TRBJ1-5	CASTYSNQPQHF
TRBV30	TRBJ1-5	CAWSPRGLGNQPQHF
TRBV29-1	TRBJ1-2	CSARGARDDGYTF
TRBV20-1	TRBJ2-1	CSARNTDYNEQFF
TRBV29-1	TRBJ2-7	CSVLVPYEQYF
TRBV2	TRBJ1-1	CASMANLNTEAFF
TRBV11-2	TRBJ2-7	CASSLLTEYEQYF
TRBV14	TRBJ1-1	CASSPGGGEAFF
TRBV30	TRBJ1-2	CAWKVVGPHGSGYTF
TRBV12-3/TRBV12-4	TRBJ2-1	CANSGGSGEQFF
TRBV7-2	TRBJ2-1	CASSRDAQSYNEQFF
TRBV25-1	TRBJ1-4	CASRVDRDRESEKLFF
TRBV20-1	TRBJ2-3	CSATYRRDTQYF
TRBV7-8	TRBJ2-5	CASSLRGQETQYF
TRBV5-1	TRBJ1-1	CASSLVRGDTEAFF
TRBV5-1	TRBJ2-2	CASSLSGGVTGELFF
TRBV6-5	TRBJ2-5	CASSGLARETQYF
TRBV12-3/TRBV12-4	TRBJ1-1	CASSPLGPNTEAFF
TRBV6-5	TRBJ1-2	CASLGGNYGYTF
TRBV9	TRBJ2-5	CASSFRTGGIEETQYF
TRBV5-1	TRBJ2-1	CASSWDNNNEQFF
TRBV9	TRBJ2-5	CASSGTGTGPLETQYF
TRBV27	TRBJ2-7	CASSLGRRRYEQYF
TRBV30	TRBJ2-7	CAWSPGPLDEQYF
TRBV15	TRBJ2-3	CATSRARGGPGGPDTQYF
TRBV19	TRBJ1-1	CASWAGSKAFF